A selection of T cell receptor beta chains follows, all from one sample in a study of a mutant IDH1 vaccine in newly diagnosed glioma. Sequenced by immunoSEQ multiplex PCR; TCRdb stores in-frame clones only, minus some. The repertoire includes approximately 52,000 clones, around 80% of them detected once, and approximately 1.8% sits in the top ten. Source: PBMCs, taken from a glioma patient treated with radiotherapy, temozolomide or both. Receptors originate from a middle-aged woman with glioma. Each CDR3 is given with its conserved first and last residue.

>TRBV5-1|TRBJ2-7
CASSLAQRGDEQYF
>TRBV18|TRBJ2-4
CASSPKDKNIQYF
>TRBV7-8|TRBJ2-7
CASSPTGTGHSYEQYF
>TRBV7-8|TRBJ1-2
CASSSLGTGYGYTF
>TRBV4-2|TRBJ1-2
CASSQDPGGYKDGYTF
>TRBV6-5|TRBJ2-3
CASSVLAGGQDTQYF
>TRBV7-6|TRBJ2-3
CASSLDGALGNTQYF
>TRBV4-1|TRBJ2-6
CASSQVYSSGANVLTF
>TRBV5-6|TRBJ2-7
CASSGGTRREQYF
>TRBV5-4|TRBJ2-7
CASSLDPGTGGVEQYF
>TRBV4-3|TRBJ1-1
CASSHDTGDGTEAFF
>TRBV27|TRBJ1-5
CASSPFFMRANQPQHF
>TRBV18|TRBJ2-7
CASSPLSGDYEQYF
>TRBV4-3|TRBJ1-2
CASSQDPGYGYTF
>TRBV5-1|TRBJ2-7
CASSLDREEQYF
>TRBV19|TRBJ1-6
CASGTWGNSPLHF
>TRBV5-6|TRBJ2-3
CASSLISGGLSTDTQYF
>TRBV10-2|TRBJ1-5
CASRQTAELNQPQHF
>TRBV7-9|TRBJ2-3
CASSLRPGTSGGSSDTQYF
>TRBV19|TRBJ2-2
CASSTRQGRANTGELFF
>TRBV5-1|TRBJ1-5
CASSLDGNQPQHF
>TRBV6-1|TRBJ1-2
CAAGGGLTQSYGYTF
>TRBV29-1|TRBJ1-2
CSEGEPYYGYTF
>TRBV2|TRBJ1-5
CASSEAPPGPKIYSNQPQHF
>TRBV14|TRBJ2-7
CASSPRTYEQYF
>TRBV19|TRBJ1-1
CASSTGVPTEAFF
>TRBV7-9|TRBJ2-7
CASSLASGGEQYF
>TRBV5-6|TRBJ2-7
CASSRGTGYEQYF
>TRBV15|TRBJ1-1
CATSKGGRTNTEAFF
>TRBV5-1|TRBJ1-6
CASSSEYNSPLHF
>TRBV9|TRBJ1-1
CASRGDRAEAFF
>TRBV6-5|TRBJ1-2
CASHMPGAYGYTF
>TRBV27|TRBJ1-1
CASSLWEETEAFF